The 30 T cell receptor beta chains below all came from one sample that was sequenced in a study of shared clonotypes between healthy human individuals. Libraries were prepared by immunoSEQ multiplex PCR; TCRdb keeps only in-frame clonotypes and omits some of them. The table shows about 490,000 clones, with over 65% occurring only once. Sequencing used PBMCs. Receptor source: a middle-aged woman in good health. Some clones in this sample may be carry-over from other donors' samples.

V gene TRBV29-1 combines with J gene TRBJ2-7; TRBD1 is a possible D gene (6 bases). The CDR3 extends over 13 amino acids. Germline CDR1 SQVTM, CDR2 ANQGSEA. V was shortened by 7 bases and J by 0 bases, with 13 bases between the two germline ends. CDR3 coding DNA: TGCAGCGCCCGGGACAAAACCTCCTACGAGCAGTACTTC. As protein: CSARDKTSYEQYF.

The CDR3 here is CAWSVPAAQQYF. The CDR3 DNA reads TGTGCCTGGAGTGTACCCGCCGCTCAGCAGTACTTC. The gene calls are TRBV30 and TRBJ2-7; D call uncertain. From germline, CDR1 is GTSNPN and CDR2 SVGIG (reference sequence). The CDR3 has 12 residues. V dropped 0 bases and J dropped 8 bases, with 11 bases sitting between them.

This clone has a single count. The chain carries TRBV2 and TRBJ1-4; 9 bases fit TRBD1. The V gene's germline CDR1 is SNHLY and CDR2 FYNNEI. The J segment lost 8 bases and the V segment lost 4 bases, leaving 5 bases of the junction unmatched. There are 14 residues in the CDR3. CDR3 in amino acids: CASSGDRELEKLFF. The CDR3 DNA is TGTGCCAGCAGTGGGGACAGGGAACTAGAAAAACTGTTTTTT.

The chain combines TRBV29-1 with TRBJ2-7, with D tentatively TRBD2 (6 bases). This CDR3 has 11 residues. Deletions cut 4 bases from V and 5 bases from J, with 9 bases between. Germline V gives CDR1 SQVTM, CDR2 ANQGSEA. This CDR3 is CSVAGSHEQYF. As DNA, the CDR3 is TGCAGCGTTGCCGGGAGCCACGAGCAGTACTTC.

This clone has a single count. The V call is TRBV6-5, the J call TRBJ1-5, with no clear D. Trimming removed 7 bases at V and 3 bases at J, with 1 base between. From germline, CDR1 is MNHEY and CDR2 SVGAGI. The CDR3 contains 10 residues. The CDR3 loop reads CASTNQPQHF. As DNA, the CDR3 is TGTGCCAGCACCAATCAGCCCCAGCATTTT.

Notes on this clone: At the DNA level, this CDR3 is encoded by other sequences in the same sample as well. V usage is TRBV5-1 and J usage is TRBJ2-5; D may be TRBD1 (6 bases). The CDR3 sequence is 13 residues long. Deletions cut 3 bases from V and 4 bases from J, with 10 bases between. The V gene's germline CDR1 is SGHRS and CDR2 YFSETQ. The CDR3 region is CASSSQGRETQYF. The CDR3 DNA reads as TGCGCCAGCAGCTCACAGGGTAGAGAGACCCAGTACTTC.

This clone was seen a handful of times. The chain links TRBV6-1 to TRBJ2-1; 8 nucleotides agree with TRBD1. V trimming: 5 bases; J trimming: 2 bases; junction bases outside the gene matches: 2. Per germline, CDR1 MNHNS and CDR2 SASEGT. The CDR3 is 14 residues long. The CDR3 here is CASSQGAPYNEQFF. The CDR3 DNA follows: TGTGCCAGCAGTCAGGGGGCCCCCTACAATGAGCAGTTCTTC.

Comment on this clone: Other DNA sequences in this sample translate to the same CDR3. The rearrangement uses TRBV30 and TRBJ2-7; weak D call: TRBD2 (5 bases). The CDR3 is 11 amino acids. Germline V CDR1 and CDR2: GTSNPN, SVGIG (reference sequence). The V and J ends lost 3 bases and 6 bases respectively, with 9 bases between them. In nucleotides, the CDR3 is TGTGCCTGGAGCCGGACTCTCGAGCAGTACTTC. Its translation is CAWSRTLEQYF.

The chain employs TRBV9 and TRBJ2-3; perhaps TRBD1 as D (7 bases). V dropped 0 bases and J dropped 4 bases, with 12 bases sitting between them. CDR3 length: 15 residues. Germline V gene sequence: CDR1 SGDLS, CDR2 YYNGEE. CDR3 DNA sequence: TGTGCCAGCAGCGTAGGCGGAGGGGGCGCAGATACGCAGTATTTT. Translation: CASSVGGGGADTQYF.

This clone occurred a few times. This chain links TRBV5-5 with TRBJ1-2, with a weak D call TRBD1 (5 bases). The germline V gene has CDR1 SGHKS and CDR2 YYEKEE (reference sequence). CDR3 length: 15 residues. Trimming took off 4 bases at V and 2 bases at J, with 15 bases between the two ends. This CDR3 is CASSLRAEGNYGYTF. CDR3 nucleotide sequence: TGTGCCAGCAGCCTGAGGGCTGAGGGGAACTATGGCTACACCTTC.

The count of this clone is one. The chain carries TRBV7-2 and TRBJ1-3; D is perhaps TRBD1 (6 bases). CDR1 is SGHTA, CDR2 FQGNSA, per germline. Trimming took off 4 bases at V and 1 base at J, with 14 bases between the two ends. This CDR3 spans 16 amino acids. The CDR3 spells CASSSSGAGSGNTIYF. CDR3 DNA: TGTGCCAGCAGCTCCTCAGGGGCCGGGTCTGGAAACACCATATATTTT.

The chain joins TRBV6-1 to TRBJ1-2; D call uncertain. Trimming cost V 3 bases and J 4 bases, with 12 bases left between them. Germline CDR1 and CDR2: MNHNS and SASEGT. This CDR3 comprises 14 residues. CDR3 DNA sequence: TGTGCCAGCAGTGACCGGGCGGGAGGCTATGGCTACACCTTC. The encoded protein is CASSDRAGGYGYTF.

This chain uses TRBV28 with TRBJ2-1; maybe TRBD1 (6 bases). This CDR3 region has 15 residues. Germline loops: CDR1 MDHEN, CDR2 SYDVKM. V lost 10 bases and J lost 0, with 16 bases in between. The CDR3 sequence: CATIHRVDSYNEQFF. The CDR3 nucleotides are TGTGCCACCATCCACAGGGTTGACTCCTACAATGAGCAGTTCTTC.

In this sample, this clone turned up a few times. As DNA, the CDR3 is TGCGCCAGCAGCCAAGGGGACGACGGGGAGCTGTTTTTT. The encoded protein is CASSQGDDGELFF. The rearrangement joins TRBV4-3 to TRBJ2-2, with D perhaps given as TRBD1 or TRBD2 (5 bases each). The CDR3 loop spans 13 amino acids. CDR1 is LGHNA and CDR2 is YSLEER in the germline V gene. Trimming pared 1 base from V and 7 bases from J, leaving 7 bases between.

The V gene is TRBV27, the J gene TRBJ1-1; possible D gene TRBD1, 6 bases. The V gene's germline CDR1 is MNHEY and CDR2 SMNVEV (reference sequence). The CDR3 has 14 amino acids. V was trimmed by 3 bases and J by 2 bases, leaving 10 bases between them. The CDR3 coding sequence is TGTGCCAGCAGTTTGCAGGGGATAAACACTGAAGCTTTCTTT. Translation gives CASSLQGINTEAFF.

V gene TRBV5-8 combines with J gene TRBJ2-7, with a weak D call TRBD1 (6 bases). The germline V and J ends were trimmed by 0 bases and 3 bases, with 10 bases remaining between them. Germline V gene lookup returns CDR1 SGHTS and CDR2 YDEGEE. CDR3 size: 14 residues. The CDR3 is CASSLVDSDYEQYF. In nucleotides, the CDR3 is TGTGCCAGCAGCTTGGTGGACAGCGACTACGAGCAGTACTTC.

The J gene is TRBJ2-3, the V gene TRBV7-8; tentative D call: TRBD2 (5 bases). CDR1 is SGHVS and CDR2 is FQNEAQ in the germline V gene. The V end lost 1 base, the J end lost 3 bases, and 5 bases lay between the germline ends. The CDR3 spans 13 residues. The CDR3 DNA sequence: TGTGCCAGCAGCTTAGGACTAACAGATACGCAGTATTTT. Its translation is CASSLGLTDTQYF.

The chain has TRBV28 and TRBJ1-6, with D possibly TRBD1 on 5 matching bases. The V and J ends lost 2 bases and 8 bases respectively, with 16 bases between them. CDR3 length equals 16 residues. Germline V gives CDR1 MDHEN, CDR2 SYDVKM. The CDR3 DNA reads as TGTGCCAGCAGTTTACCGGGGCGAGGCCCAGATTCACCCCTCCACTTT. Translation: CASSLPGRGPDSPLHF.

The chain carries TRBV6-6 and TRBJ2-1, with D perhaps matching TRBD1 (6 bases). Germline V gene sequence: CDR1 MNHNY, CDR2 SVGAGI (reference sequence). The length of the CDR3 is 15 residues. Trimming shortened V by 2 bases and J by 1 base, and 9 bases separated the two germline ends. The CDR3 sequence: CASSYRGQSYNEQFF. In DNA form, the CDR3 reads TGTGCCAGCAGTTACCGCGGACAGTCCTACAATGAGCAGTTCTTC.

The genes are TRBV7-9 and TRBJ2-7; weak D call: TRBD1 (6 bases). Germline values: CDR1 SEHNR, CDR2 FQNEAQ (reference sequence). V gave up 1 base and J gave up 6 bases, with 13 bases separating them. The CDR3 covers 14 residues. The CDR3 sequence: CASSLDRESVEQYF. The CDR3 DNA is TGTGCCAGCAGCTTAGACAGGGAATCTGTCGAGCAGTACTTC.

The chain links TRBV19 to TRBJ2-1; D gene ambiguous. Germline V gene lookup returns CDR1 LNHDA and CDR2 SQIVND (reference sequence). There are 14 residues in the CDR3. V was cut by 1 base and J by 5 bases, with 9 bases left in between. The CDR3 protein is CASSIGRVDNEQFF. As DNA, the CDR3 is TGTGCCAGTAGTATAGGAAGGGTCGACAATGAGCAGTTCTTC. Using reference TRBV19 and TRBJ2-1 for the parts outside the CDR3, the full variable domain is DGGITQSPKYLFRKEGQNVTLSCEQNLNHDAMYWYRQDPGQGLRLIYYSQIVNDFQKGDIAEGYSVSREKKESFPLTVTSAQKNPTAFYLCASSIGRVDNEQFFGPGTRLTVL.

Only one count was recorded for this clone. The chain recombines TRBV7-8 with TRBJ2-7, with 8 positions matching TRBD2. Germline CDR1 reads SGHVS; CDR2 reads FQNEAQ. The CDR3 runs to 15 residues. The V gene end was trimmed by 4 bases and the J gene end by 0 bases; junction bases not matched to a gene: 5. The CDR3: CASSSLAGSSYEQYF. The CDR3 DNA sequence: TGTGCCAGCAGCTCGTTAGCGGGATCCTCCTACGAGCAGTACTTC.

This rearrangement joins TRBV18 to TRBJ2-5, with D possibly being TRBD1 or TRBD2 (5 bases each). The J call may be incorrect, as the DNA end agrees better with TRBJ2-7. The length of the CDR3 is 15 residues. The germline V gene encodes CDR1 KGHSH and CDR2 LQKENI. Here the CDR3 reads CASSPRQGVSYEQYF. In nucleotides, the CDR3 is TGTGCCAGCTCACCAAGGCAGGGAGTCTCCTACGAGCAGTACTTC.

This clone was counted many times. This sequence joins TRBV30 and TRBJ2-5; 10 positions agree with TRBD2. Germline CDR1 reads GTSNPN; CDR2 reads SVGIG (reference sequence). This CDR3 has 14 amino acids. The trim removed 4 bases at V and 5 bases at J, leaving 7 bases unmatched. CDR3 protein: CAWTSGSFQETQYF. In nucleotides, the CDR3 is TGTGCCTGGACTAGCGGGAGCTTTCAGGAGACCCAGTACTTC.

The chain is built from TRBV28 and TRBJ1-4; D may be TRBD1 (5 bases). This CDR3 contains 15 residues. Trimming stripped 8 bases from V and 0 bases from J, with 13 bases between. Per the germline V gene, CDR1 is MDHEN and CDR2 is SYDVKM. CDR3 in amino acids: CASGGTTATNEKLFF. The CDR3 DNA is TGTGCCAGCGGAGGGACGACAGCAACTAATGAAAAACTGTTTTTT.

This clone turned up a few times. The chain is built from TRBV11-2 and TRBJ2-5; 10 bases agree with TRBD1. J was trimmed by 5 bases and V by 0 bases; bases with no gene match: 12. Germline-derived CDR1 and CDR2 are SGHAT and FQNNGV. CDR3 size: 18 residues. CDR3 amino acids: CASSLDFKDRGSWETQYF. For the CDR3, the DNA is TGTGCCAGCAGCTTAGATTTCAAGGACAGGGGGAGTTGGGAGACCCAGTACTTC.

This rearrangement joins TRBV6-5 to TRBJ2-7; D possibly corresponds to TRBD1 (5 bases). Deletions cut 6 bases from V and 0 bases from J, with 9 bases between. The CDR3 has 13 amino acids. The germline V gene has CDR1 MNHEY and CDR2 SVGAGI. As DNA, the CDR3 is TGTGCCAGCAGATCAGACAGCTCCTACGAGCAGTACTTC. Encoded protein: CASRSDSSYEQYF.

The genes are TRBV28 and TRBJ1-1, with a possible D match to TRBD1 (5 bases). The CDR3 totals 15 residues. Trimming removed 7 bases at V and 6 bases at J, with 21 bases between. CDR1 MDHEN and CDR2 SYDVKM come from the germline V gene. The DNA of the CDR3 is TGTGCCAGCACCCGTACTTTAGGGGCCTGGGCTGAAGCTTTCTTT. Amino acid sequence: CASTRTLGAWAEAFF.

The genes are TRBV19 and TRBJ2-3, with D tentatively TRBD2 (6 bases). Germline lookup yields CDR1 LNHDA and CDR2 SQIVND (reference sequence). This CDR3 region has 16 residues. V lost 0 bases to trimming and J lost 2 bases, with 12 bases between them. CDR3 bases: TGTGCCAGTAGTATAGATATTAGCGGAGACACAGATACGCAGTATTTT. Encoded protein: CASSIDISGDTDTQYF.

This rearrangement joins TRBV29-1 to TRBJ2-3, with D perhaps matching TRBD1 or TRBD2 (5 bases each). The CDR3 runs to 14 residues. V was clipped by 6 bases and J by 0 bases, with 13 bases between them. Per the germline V gene, CDR1 is SQVTM and CDR2 is ANQGSEA. The CDR3 DNA sequence: TGCAGCGTGGTCAGGGACGGCAGCACAGATACGCAGTATTTT. This sequence encodes CSVVRDGSTDTQYF.